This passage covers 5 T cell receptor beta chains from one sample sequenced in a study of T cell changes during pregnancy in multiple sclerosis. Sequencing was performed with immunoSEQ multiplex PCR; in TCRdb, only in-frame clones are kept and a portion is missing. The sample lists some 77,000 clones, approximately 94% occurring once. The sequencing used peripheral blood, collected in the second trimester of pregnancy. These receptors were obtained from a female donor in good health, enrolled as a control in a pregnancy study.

DNA for the CDR3: TGTGCCAGCAGGGGGACAGGGCTCTACGAGCAGTACTTC. This gives the protein CASRGTGLYEQYF. The V and J genes are TRBV6-5 and TRBJ2-7, with TRBD1 identical over 9 bases. The trim removed 6 bases at V and 3 bases at J, leaving 3 bases unmatched. The germline gives CDR1 MNHEY, CDR2 SVGAGI. The CDR3 has 13 amino acids.

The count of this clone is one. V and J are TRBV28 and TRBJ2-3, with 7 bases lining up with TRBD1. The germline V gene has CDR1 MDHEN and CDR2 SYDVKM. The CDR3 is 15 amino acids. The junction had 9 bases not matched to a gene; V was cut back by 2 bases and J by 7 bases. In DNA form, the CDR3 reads TGTGCCAGCAGTTTAATAGACAGGGCGGCAAATACGCAGTATTTT. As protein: CASSLIDRAANTQYF.

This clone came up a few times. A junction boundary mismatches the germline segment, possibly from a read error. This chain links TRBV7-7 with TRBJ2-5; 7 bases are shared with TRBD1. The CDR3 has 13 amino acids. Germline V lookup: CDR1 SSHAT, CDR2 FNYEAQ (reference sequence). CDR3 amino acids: CASSLDRVQTQYF. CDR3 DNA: TGTGCTAGCAGCCTCGACAGGGTGCAGACCCAGTACTTC.

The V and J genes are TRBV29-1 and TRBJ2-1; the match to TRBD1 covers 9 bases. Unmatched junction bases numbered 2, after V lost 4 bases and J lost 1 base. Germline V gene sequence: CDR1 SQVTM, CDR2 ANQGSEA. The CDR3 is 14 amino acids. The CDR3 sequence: CSVGDRGSYNEQFF. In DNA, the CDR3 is TGCAGCGTTGGAGACAGGGGGTCCTACAATGAGCAGTTCTTC.

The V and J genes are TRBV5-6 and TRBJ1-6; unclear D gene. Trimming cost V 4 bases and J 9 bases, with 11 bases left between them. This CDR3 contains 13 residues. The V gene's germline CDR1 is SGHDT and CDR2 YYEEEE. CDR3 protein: CASSPAEPSPLHF. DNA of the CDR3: TGTGCCAGCAGCCCAGCGGAGCCTTCACCCCTCCACTTT.